Listed below are T cell receptor beta chains from one sample, sequenced in a study of cytomegalovirus exposure and HLA in healthy donors. Data came from immunoSEQ multiplex PCR; TCRdb stores just in-frame clones and leaves some out. The sample comprises roughly 160,000 clones, 70% to 90% of which are singletons, and roughly 8.8% rests with the top ten. Material: PBMCs. Source of these receptors: a young man in good health and CMV-seropositive. CDR3s include the opening cysteine and the closing phenylalanine or tryptophan. A D gene is named only where the DNA matches it firmly. Clone size, where shown, is once, few, many, or a class for clones that have expanded.

>TRBV18|TRBJ2-4|NA|TRBD2
TGTGCCAGCTCACCACTTGCGGGGGAGAGCAAAAACATTCAGTACTTC
CASSPLAGESKNIQYF
>TRBV5-1|TRBJ2-3|NA|TRBD2
TGCGCCAGCTGGGGGGGTGCAGATACGCAGTATTTT
CASWGGADTQYF
>TRBV5-5|TRBJ1-3|NA|NA
TGTGCCAGCAGCTTGGCCGACAGCAGGAACTCTGGAAACACCATATATTTT
CASSLADSRNSGNTIYF
>TRBV6-4|TRBJ1-1|NA|TRBD1
TGTGCCAGCAGAGCTTATACGACAGGGGACACTGAAGCTTTCTTT
CASRAYTTGDTEAFF
>TRBV5-8|TRBJ1-2|NA|NA
TGTGCCAGCAGCCTGACAGGCGCGGTCTATGGCTACACCTTC
CASSLTGAVYGYTF
>TRBV18|TRBJ1-1|few|TRBD1
TGTGCCAGCAAGGGACAGAGGAACACTGAAGCTTTCTTT
CASKGQRNTEAFF
>TRBV30|TRBJ1-1|NA|TRBD1
TGTGCCTGGAGTGTGGGTAGGACAGGGTGGACTGAAGCTTTCTTT
CAWSVGRTGWTEAFF
>TRBV6-4|TRBJ2-3|NA|NA
TGTGCCAGCAGTGACGAGAATAGGGGAAGCACAGATACGCAGTATTTT
CASSDENRGSTDTQYF
>TRBV7-9|TRBJ2-5|once|TRBD2
TGTGCCAGCAGCTCCAGACTAGCGGGGGCGGAGACCCAGTACTTC
CASSSRLAGAETQYF
>TRBV9|TRBJ2-3|NA|TRBD2
TGTGCCAGCAGCGGCGATAGCGGGGGGGATACGCAGTATTTT
CASSGDSGGDTQYF
>TRBV6-5|TRBJ1-2|NA|TRBD1
TGTGCCAGCAGTTCCTCCTTGGACAGGGACTATGGCTACACCTTC
CASSSSLDRDYGYTF
>TRBV5-4|TRBJ2-3|NA|TRBD2
TGTGCCAGCAGACTGGGGAGGCGGGGGAGCACAGATACGCAGTATTTT
CASRLGRRGSTDTQYF
>TRBV20-1|TRBJ1-1|NA|NA
TGCAGTGCCTCAGATAACACTGAAGCTTTCTTT
CSASDNTEAFF
>TRBV19|TRBJ2-2|once|NA
TGTGCCAGTAGAACAGGGGGGGGACCCGGGGAGCTGTTTTTT
CASRTGGGPGELFF
>TRBV5-1|TRBJ2-2|NA|NA
TGCGCCAGCAGCTTCGGTAGTGGCACCGGGGAGCTGTTTTTT
CASSFGSGTGELFF
>TRBV9|TRBJ1-2|NA|NA
TGTGCCAGCAGCCAACAGGGTCGGGGCTACACCTTC
CASSQQGRGYTF